The next 27 T cell receptor beta chains were all read from a single sample in a study of OX40 agonist ivuxolimab in advanced cancers. The data were produced by immunoSEQ multiplex PCR, yet TCRdb's version contains in-frame clones alone and is incomplete. The profile shows some 81,000 clones, roughly 84% of them singletons. Sequencing used CD4+ or CD8+ T cells sorted from blood, obtained in a trial of the OX40 agonist ivuxolimab. Receptor source: an adult with an advanced solid tumor such as melanoma, head and neck, liver or kidney cancer.

The genes are TRBV5-1 and TRBJ2-3; possibly TRBD2 for D (5 bases). The germline V gene has CDR1 SGHRS and CDR2 YFSETQ. The CDR3 has 16 amino acids. The germline V and J ends were trimmed by 2 bases and 5 bases, with 18 bases remaining between them. In DNA, the CDR3 is TGCGCCAGCAGCTTACAGCGGACCGGTGGAGGAGATACGCAGTATTTT. Translated: CASSLQRTGGGDTQYF.

The V gene is TRBV5-1, the J gene TRBJ2-7; D is perhaps TRBD1 or TRBD2 (5 bases each). V lost 0 bases and J lost 2, with 12 bases in between. From germline, CDR1 is SGHRS and CDR2 YFSETQ. The CDR3 sequence is 15 residues long. The CDR3 DNA reads TGCGCCAGCAGCTTGGTTCCCCAGGGAGCCTACGAGCAGTACTTC. It translates to CASSLVPQGAYEQYF.

The V gene is TRBV30, the J gene TRBJ1-1; 8 bases agree with TRBD1. Germline CDR1 reads GTSNPN; CDR2 reads SVGIG (reference sequence). With V trimmed by 3 bases and J by 11 bases, 5 bases remained unmatched. This CDR3 contains 11 residues. Written as DNA, the CDR3 is TGTGCCTGGAGGACAGGGGTGGAGGCTTTCTTT. Its protein is CAWRTGVEAFF.

The rearrangement links TRBV15 to TRBJ2-4; D is ambiguous. V was trimmed by 1 base and J by 7 bases, leaving 5 bases between them. This CDR3 has 12 residues. Per germline, CDR1 LNHNV and CDR2 YYDKDF (reference sequence). The CDR3 protein is CATSRAPNIQYF. The CDR3 bases are TGTGCCACCAGCAGAGCCCCCAACATTCAGTACTTC.

The rearrangement uses TRBV27 and TRBJ1-5, with 7 bases matching TRBD1. The ends lost 6 bases at V and 9 bases at J; junction bases unmatched: 8. The germline CDR1 and CDR2 sequences are MNHEY and SMNVEV (reference sequence). The CDR3 has 13 amino acids. DNA of the CDR3: TGTGCCAGCAGCTCCACAGGGGACGGGCCCCAGCATTTT. It yields the protein CASSSTGDGPQHF.

This chain connects TRBV5-1 to TRBJ1-6, with 8 bases lining up with TRBD1. CDR1 and CDR2 (germline): SGHRS, YFSETQ. This CDR3 comprises 17 residues. Trimming removed 1 base from V and 5 bases from J; junction bases left unmatched: 8. The CDR3 region has the DNA TGCGCCAGCAGCTTGATGGGTCCAGGGGGCAATAATTCACCCCTCCACTTT. Translated, it gives CASSLMGPGGNNSPLHF.

The V gene is TRBV13, the J gene TRBJ1-4; tentatively, D is TRBD1 (6 bases). This CDR3 contains 15 residues. The germline V and J ends were trimmed by 0 bases and 4 bases, with 9 bases remaining between them. Germline V CDR1 and CDR2: PRHDT, FYEKMQ (reference sequence). CDR3 residues: CASSLGTGHNEKLFF. The CDR3 DNA reads as TGTGCCAGCAGCTTAGGGACAGGCCATAATGAAAAACTGTTTTTT. Drawing the rest from reference TRBV13 and TRBJ1-4, the complete variable domain is AAGVIQSPRHLIKEKRETATLKCYPIPRHDTVYWYQQGPGQDPQFLISFYEKMQSDKGSIPDRFSAQQFSDYHSELNMSSLELGDSALYFCASSLGTGHNEKLFFGSGTQLSVL.

The gene calls are TRBV28 and TRBJ2-3; possible D gene TRBD2, 6 bases. Germline values: CDR1 MDHEN, CDR2 SYDVKM. V lost 5 bases to trimming and J lost 2 bases, with 11 bases between them. The CDR3 sequence is 14 residues long. CDR3 nucleotides: TGTGCCAGCAGTCCTGGCGGGGTCACAGATACGCAGTATTTT. Translating it yields CASSPGGVTDTQYF.

This chain uses TRBV19 with TRBJ1-5, with a tentative D call TRBD1 (6 bases). Trimming removed 4 bases from V and 4 bases from J, with 8 bases in between. CDR1 is LNHDA and CDR2 is SQIVND in the germline V gene (reference sequence). The CDR3 sequence is 13 residues long. The DNA of the CDR3 is TGTGCCAGTAGTAAGACAGGTAATCAGCCCCAGCATTTT. Translating gives CASSKTGNQPQHF.

The genes are TRBV11-3 and TRBJ2-1, with D perhaps TRBD2 (5 bases). V lost 0 bases and J lost 3, with 6 bases in between. CDR1 is SGHNT, CDR2 YENEEA, per germline. The CDR3 is 14 residues long. CDR3 residues: CASSLDEGYNEQFF. For the CDR3, the DNA is TGTGCCAGCAGCTTAGATGAGGGCTACAATGAGCAGTTCTTC.

This clone was seen only once. The chain links TRBV29-1 to TRBJ1-1, with D unclear. Trimming removed 7 bases from V and 10 bases from J, with 25 bases in between. There are 14 residues in the CDR3. Germline CDR1 reads SQVTM; CDR2 reads ANQGSEA. CDR3 DNA sequence: TGCAGCGCTAAACAGCAAGGTTTATCGTTAGGAGCTTTCTTT. Amino acids: CSAKQQGLSLGAFF.

This sequence joins TRBV4-1 and TRBJ1-4; D remains unclear. Trimming pared 1 base from V and 0 bases from J, leaving 12 bases between. CDR1 and CDR2 from the germline V gene are MGHRA and YSYEKL. This CDR3 has 17 amino acids. In DNA, the CDR3 is TGCGCCAGCAGCCAAGCTCAGGCCGCAGCAACTAATGAAAAACTGTTTTTT. It translates to CASSQAQAAATNEKLFF.

The chain employs TRBV5-5 and TRBJ1-3; D is uncertain. Trimming took off 0 bases at V and 2 bases at J, with 12 bases between the two ends. Germline loops: CDR1 SGHKS, CDR2 YYEKEE (reference sequence). CDR3 length: 16 residues. For the CDR3, the DNA is TGTGCCAGCAGCTTGGGAGTCCCCGGGACTGGAAACACCATATATTTT. Amino acid sequence: CASSLGVPGTGNTIYF.

This clone was observed a single time. This sequence joins TRBV27 and TRBJ1-2; maybe TRBD1 (5 bases). Germline V lookup: CDR1 MNHEY, CDR2 SMNVEV (reference sequence). Trimming took 5 bases from V and 4 from J, leaving 11 bases between them. The CDR3 is 13 residues long. The CDR3 sequence is CASSDKRGYGYTF. In DNA, the CDR3 is TGTGCCAGCAGTGACAAAAGGGGCTATGGCTACACCTTC.

This clone has only a few counts. J is TRBJ1-5 and V is TRBV4-2; D is undetermined. V gave up 1 base and J gave up 4 bases, with 11 bases separating them. CDR1 and CDR2 from the germline V gene are LGHNA and YNFKEQ. The CDR3 runs to 15 residues. The CDR3 DNA sequence: TGTGCCAGCAGCCAAGTTCAGACGATTAATCAGCCCCAGCATTTT. It yields the protein CASSQVQTINQPQHF.

This chain joins TRBV10-3 and TRBJ1-4; 10 bases agree with TRBD1. Trimming removed 7 bases from V and 8 bases from J; junction bases left unmatched: 7. CDR1 and CDR2 from the germline V gene are ENHRY and SYGVKD. CDR3 length equals 14 residues. The CDR3 sequence is CAINSDRGREKLFF. CDR3 nucleotides: TGTGCCATCAACTCGGACAGGGGGAGGGAAAAACTGTTTTTT.

The chain joins TRBV19 to TRBJ2-7, with D possibly matching TRBD2 (6 bases). Trimming removed 3 bases from V and 3 bases from J, with 9 bases in between. Germline V gene sequence: CDR1 LNHDA, CDR2 SQIVND (reference sequence). The CDR3 consists of 13 residues. DNA for the CDR3: TGTGCCAGTAGTATCTATAGCGGCTACGAGCAGTACTTC. It encodes CASSIYSGYEQYF.

The V call is TRBV5-6, the J call TRBJ2-2; 9 nucleotides line up with TRBD1. CDR1 is SGHDT and CDR2 is YYEEEE in the germline V gene. The CDR3 is 16 amino acids. The trim removed 0 bases at V and 4 bases at J, leaving 4 bases unmatched. The CDR3 coding sequence is TGTGCCAGCAGCTTGGTACAGGGGGCCTTCACCGGGGAGCTGTTTTTT. The encoded protein is CASSLVQGAFTGELFF.

This clone was seen only a few times. This sequence joins TRBV4-2 and TRBJ2-4; D remains ambiguous. The CDR3 has 15 residues. V lost 0 bases and J 0 bases, leaving 6 bases between the germline ends. CDR1 is LGHNA and CDR2 is YNFKEQ in the germline V gene. The DNA for the CDR3 is TGTGCCAGCAGCCAAGATCTTCCAGCCAAAAACATTCAGTACTTC. This codes for CASSQDLPAKNIQYF.

A few counts support this clone. V and J are TRBV30 and TRBJ1-1; maybe TRBD1 (5 bases). The CDR3 spans 17 residues. The ends were cut back, 0 bases at V and 7 bases at J, with 24 bases in the middle. The germline V gene has CDR1 GTSNPN and CDR2 SVGIG (reference sequence). The CDR3 loop is CAWSVYRPGIHPNEAFF. Here the CDR3 DNA reads TGTGCCTGGAGTGTATATCGCCCAGGGATTCATCCGAATGAAGCTTTCTTT.

The V call is TRBV19, the J call TRBJ2-3; 7 bases are a match to TRBD2. J lost 6 bases, V lost 5 bases, and 8 bases had no gene match. Germline values: CDR1 LNHDA, CDR2 SQIVND (reference sequence). The CDR3 has 14 residues. CDR3 coding DNA: TGTGCCAGTAGTCAACCCTGGGGAGGGGATACGCAGTATTTT. It yields the protein CASSQPWGGDTQYF.

The V call is TRBV29-1, the J call TRBJ2-1, with a weak D call TRBD1 (5 bases). The germline V gene has CDR1 SQVTM and CDR2 ANQGSEA. V was trimmed by 4 bases and J by 7 bases, leaving 20 bases between them. The CDR3 spans 15 residues. In DNA form, the CDR3 reads TGCAGCGTTGGAGGAATCAGGGTCGGGCAGAATGAGCAGTTCTTC. Translated: CSVGGIRVGQNEQFF.

The chain employs TRBV4-1 and TRBJ1-4, with D possibly being TRBD1 (5 bases). Between the trimmed V and J ends, which lost 1 base and 0 bases, there was a span of 6 bases. Germline values: CDR1 MGHRA, CDR2 YSYEKL. This CDR3 is 15 amino acids long. The CDR3 protein is CASSQAGTTNEKLFF. In DNA, the CDR3 is TGCGCCAGCAGCCAAGCAGGGACAACTAATGAAAAACTGTTTTTT.

The gene calls are TRBV28 and TRBJ1-5; D uncertain. The CDR3 runs 14 residues. Trimming cost V 1 base and J 4 bases, with 8 bases left between them. Germline V lookup: CDR1 MDHEN, CDR2 SYDVKM. As DNA, the CDR3 is TGTGCCAGCAGTTTATTTTTGCTTAATCAGCCCCAGCATTTT. Translating it yields CASSLFLLNQPQHF.

The chain employs TRBV6-4 and TRBJ2-3, with 12 bases aligning to TRBD2. The CDR3 is 18 residues long. CDR1 is MRHNA and CDR2 is SNTAGT in the germline V gene. The V and J ends lost 4 bases and 3 bases, in that order; junction bases with no gene match: 11. CDR3 loop: CASSVDSASGRATDTQYF. Here the CDR3 DNA reads TGTGCCAGCAGTGTCGACTCTGCTAGCGGGAGGGCAACAGATACGCAGTATTTT.

The V call is TRBV30, the J call TRBJ1-2; D remains ambiguous. Germline assignment: CDR1 GTSNPN and CDR2 SVGIG (reference sequence). Trimming stripped 5 bases from V and 7 bases from J, with 14 bases between. This CDR3 spans 12 amino acids. CDR3 residues: CAWHRYDGGYTF. The CDR3 DNA follows: TGTGCCTGGCACCGGTATGATGGTGGCTACACCTTC.

V gene TRBV5-1 combines with J gene TRBJ2-2; TRBD1 matches at 9 bases. Germline loops: CDR1 SGHRS, CDR2 YFSETQ. The CDR3 runs 15 residues. Trimming at V came to 3 bases and at J to 4 bases, leaving 4 bases not matched to a gene. The DNA of the CDR3 is TGCGCCAGCAGCTCGGGACAGGGAGGCACCGGGGAGCTGTTTTTT. Translating it yields CASSSGQGGTGELFF.